A selection of T cell receptor beta chains follows, all from one sample in a study of shared clonotypes between healthy human individuals. Measured with immunoSEQ multiplex PCR; TCRdb has only the in-frame clones, and not every one. The sample has around 1,900,000 clones, approximately 92% seen once. The sequenced sample was naive CD8+ T cells from PBMCs. The source is a man between 18 and 35 years old in good health. Some clones in this sample may be carry-over from other donors' samples. The CDR3 runs from the conserved cysteine through the conserved F or W. D genes are given only for firm matches. Not every row has a clone size; where given, it reads once, few, many or a size class.

TRBJ2-3,-,-,TRBV15,TGTGCCACCAGCAGGGCCAGCACAGATACGCAGTATTTT,CATSRASTDTQYF
TRBJ1-3,TRBD1,-,TRBV10-2,TGCGCCAGCACCCCGGACAGGCCAAACACCATATATTTT,CASTPDRPNTIYF
TRBJ2-1,TRBD1,-,TRBV28,TGTGCCAGCAGTCCGCCGGGACAGCCCCTAAATGAGCAGTTCTTC,CASSPPGQPLNEQFF
TRBJ2-2,TRBD2,once,TRBV4-3,TGCGCCAGCAGCCAATCGGTTCTAGCGGGAGTCCCCGGGGAGCTGTTTTTT,CASSQSVLAGVPGELFF
TRBJ1-1,-,-,TRBV7-9,TGTGCCAGCAGCTTAATGGGGAACACTGAAGCTTTCTTT,CASSLMGNTEAFF
TRBJ2-5,-,-,TRBV6-1,TGTGCCAGCAGTGAAGCGATCGTAGGGCGGCGAGAGACCCAGTACTTC,CASSEAIVGRRETQYF
TRBJ1-2,-,-,TRBV28,TGTGCCAGCAGTTTAGGGCAGTGGGACGGCTACACCTTC,CASSLGQWDGYTF
TRBJ1-5,TRBD1,-,TRBV5-5,TGTGCCAGCAGCTTTTTGACAGGGGGCACAAATCAGCCCCAGCATTTT,CASSFLTGGTNQPQHF
TRBJ1-1,-,-,TRBV5-6,TGTGCCAGCAGCTTGGCGGGCAGGGAAAGCACTGAAGCTTTCTTT,CASSLAGRESTEAFF
TRBJ1-1,TRBD1,-,TRBV7-9,TGTGCCAGCAGCCGGAACAGGGGAGCTCTGATAACGAACACTGAAGCTTTCTTT,CASSRNRGALITNTEAFF
TRBJ2-5,TRBD1,-,TRBV12-5,TGTGCTAGTGCCTCGGACAGGCAAGAGACCCAGTACTTC,CASASDRQETQYF
TRBJ1-1,TRBD1,-,TRBV10-2,TGCGCCACCTCTGGACAGGGCAACACTGAAGCTTTCTTT,CATSGQGNTEAFF
TRBJ1-3,-,-,TRBV21-1,TGTGCCAGCAGCACAGGGGCTACGATCTCTGGAAACACCATATATTTT,CASSTGATISGNTIYF
TRBJ2-1,TRBD2,-,TRBV7-9,TGTGCCAGCAGCTTAGCCCCTAGCGGGAGTGGACAGTTCTTC,CASSLAPSGSGQFF
TRBJ2-7,-,-,TRBV10-3,TGTGCCATCAGTGACCGGGACCGACCCTACGAGCAGTACTTC,CAISDRDRPYEQYF
TRBJ2-7,-,-,TRBV29-1,TGCAGCGTACAGGGAGGGACCGAGAATTCCTACGAGCAGTACTTC,CSVQGGTENSYEQYF
TRBJ2-1,-,-,TRBV6-5,TGTGCCAGCAGTTACTCGGCTAGCACCTACAATGAGCAGTTCTTC,CASSYSASTYNEQFF